These 22 T cell receptor beta chains share one sample of origin, sequenced in a study of T cell repertoires in cytomegalovirus infection (dated by TCRdb to between 2019 and 2020). The listed sequencing device is Illumina HiSeq 1500. The public reads were reanalyzed by TCRdb: fastp trimming at Q25, MiXCR alignment, in-frame beta chains only. Rows merge per CDR3 protein into single entries with the most common DNA and genes. In all, the sample holds around 490,000 distinct CDR3 sequences, and around 27% of those were seen once. The ten largest clonotypes hold approximately 13% of the sample. The sequencing sample was made of PBMCs. Receptor source: a human donor in good health (CMV status not recorded). Some clones in this sample may be carry-over from other donors' samples.

This chain uses TRBV7-3 with TRBJ2-5, with D perhaps TRBD1 or TRBD2 (5 bases each). Deletions cut 1 base from V and 3 bases from J, with 12 bases between. The CDR3 runs to 15 residues. Germline V gives CDR1 SGHTA, CDR2 FQGTGA. The CDR3 DNA follows: TGTGCCAGCAGCTTAATGGGGGTTGCGGAAGAGACCCAGTACTTC. It is translated as CASSLMGVAEETQYF.

The rearrangement uses TRBV14 and TRBJ2-7; TRBD2 aligns across 7 bases. Germline V gene data show CDR1 as SGHDN and CDR2 as FVKESK. V was clipped by 4 bases and J by 6 bases; unmatched bases: 6. The CDR3 has 13 amino acids. This chain's CDR3 is CASSRASGSEQYF. CDR3 DNA: TGTGCCAGCAGCCGGGCTAGCGGCAGCGAGCAGTACTTC.

V and J are TRBV7-2 and TRBJ2-3, with unresolved D. The germline gives CDR1 SGHTA, CDR2 FQGNSA. The CDR3 totals 14 residues. V gave up 1 base and J gave up 2 bases, with 7 bases separating them. In DNA form, the CDR3 reads TGTGCCAGCAGCTTAGTTCGCTTCACAGATACGCAGTATTTT. Amino acids: CASSLVRFTDTQYF.

In its sample, this clonotype was seen many times. This chain connects TRBV7-2 to TRBJ2-2; D gene unclear. V was shortened by 1 base and J by 8 bases, with 14 bases between the two germline ends. The CDR3 covers 15 residues. Germline V gene lookup returns CDR1 SGHTA and CDR2 FQGNSA. CDR3 protein: CASSLGATQIGELFF. The CDR3 nucleotides read TGTGCCAGCAGCTTAGGGGCTACCCAGATTGGGGAGCTGTTTTTT. Supplemented by reference TRBV7-2 and TRBJ2-2, the full variable domain reads GAGVSQSPSNKVTEKGKDVELRCDPISGHTALYWYRQSLGQGLEFLIYFQGNSAPDKSGLPSDRFSAERTGGSVSTLTIQRTQQEDSAVYLCASSLGATQIGELFFGEGSRLTVL.

This clonotype was observed a few times. The chain recombines TRBV25-1 with TRBJ1-5, with D maybe TRBD1 (6 bases). The CDR3 extends over 13 amino acids. Germline V gene lookup returns CDR1 MGHDK and CDR2 SYGVNS. The V and J ends lost 8 bases and 8 bases respectively, with 16 bases between them. Here the CDR3 reads CASRGQPSEPQHF. The CDR3 DNA reads TGTGCCAGCCGAGGACAGCCAAGCGAGCCCCAGCATTTT.

This chain uses TRBV3-1 with TRBJ2-1; D may be TRBD2 (5 bases). The length of the CDR3 is 15 residues. Germline loops: CDR1 LGHDT, CDR2 YNNKEL (reference sequence). V lost 5 bases, J lost 0 bases, and 11 bases lay in between. CDR3 amino acids: CASSSSSSSYNEQFF. The CDR3 nucleotides are TGTGCCAGCAGCTCTAGCTCGAGCTCCTACAATGAGCAGTTCTTC.

This clonotype was counted many times. The chain couples TRBV7-2 to TRBJ1-2; 9 nucleotides match TRBD1. V trimming: 1 base; J trimming: 3 bases; junction bases outside the gene matches: 3. The V gene's germline CDR1 is SGHTA and CDR2 FQGNSA. This CDR3 contains 15 residues. The CDR3: CASSLDRGPYYGYTF. Here the CDR3 DNA reads TGTGCCAGCAGCTTAGACAGGGGGCCTTACTATGGCTACACCTTC. Complete variable domain (other parts from reference TRBV7-2 and TRBJ1-2): GAGVSQSPSNKVTEKGKDVELRCDPISGHTALYWYRQSLGQGLEFLIYFQGNSAPDKSGLPSDRFSAERTGGSVSTLTIQRTQQEDSAVYLCASSLDRGPYYGYTFGSGTRLTVV.

This clonotype was observed once. The rearrangement joins TRBV5-4 to TRBJ2-2, with 7 bases lining up with TRBD1. V lost 4 bases to trimming and J lost 5 bases; unmatched junction nucleotides: 14. Germline CDR1 and CDR2: SGHNT and YYREEE (reference sequence). The CDR3 length is 17 residues. CDR3 nucleotide sequence: TGTGCCAGCAGCCCCCCTACCGCACAGGGGCGTACCGGGGAGCTGTTTTTT. Amino acids: CASSPPTAQGRTGELFF.

This clonotype was counted between two and nine times. The chain couples TRBV6-6 to TRBJ1-1; 8 positions match TRBD1. The V and J ends lost 5 bases and 7 bases, in that order; junction bases with no gene match: 9. CDR1 MNHNY and CDR2 SVGAGI come from the germline V gene (reference sequence). The CDR3 has 14 amino acids. CDR3 sequence: CASSPRTGWGEAFF. The CDR3 coding sequence is TGTGCCAGCAGTCCCCGGACAGGGTGGGGTGAAGCTTTCTTT.

This clonotype has just a few counts. The chain carries TRBV5-4 and TRBJ1-2; maybe TRBD1 (6 bases). Germline V gene sequence: CDR1 SGHNT, CDR2 YYREEE (reference sequence). The CDR3 has 15 residues. V shed 6 bases and J shed 6 bases, with 21 bases lying between them. CDR3 sequence (DNA): TGTGCCAGCACCTCGCGGGGGACAATCCTTAATGGCTACACCTTC. It codes for CASTSRGTILNGYTF.

In this sample, this clonotype turned up many times. This rearrangement joins TRBV7-2 to TRBJ1-3; D unresolved. V was cut by 1 base and J by 1 base, with 8 bases left in between. The CDR3 loop spans 15 amino acids. The germline CDR1 and CDR2 sequences are SGHTA and FQGNSA. Here the CDR3 reads CASSLELGSGNTIYF. CDR3 nucleotides: TGTGCCAGCAGCTTAGAGCTAGGATCTGGAAACACCATATATTTT.

In its sample, this clonotype was seen a few times. The V gene is TRBV6-2 or TRBV6-3, the J gene TRBJ2-2; TRBD1 is a possible D gene (5 bases). The V end was cut by 4 bases, the J end by 4 bases, with 10 bases between. The V gene's germline CDR1 is MNHEY and CDR2 SVGEGT. This CDR3 region has 14 residues. The CDR3 DNA follows: TGTGCCAGCAGTTTTGGGGCGAGCACCGGGGAGCTGTTTTTT. It translates to CASSFGASTGELFF.

The chain links TRBV11-2 to TRBJ2-3; D gene ambiguous. Trimming shortened V by 5 bases and J by 2 bases, and 11 bases separated the two germline ends. CDR1 and CDR2 from the germline V gene are SGHAT and FQNNGV. This CDR3 spans 14 amino acids. CDR3 amino acids: CASSLNFNTDTQYF. Written as DNA, the CDR3 is TGTGCCAGCAGCCTCAATTTTAACACAGATACGCAGTATTTT.

This clonotype was seen a few times. The V call is TRBV6-1, the J call TRBJ1-5; 7 bases line up with TRBD1. Germline V gene lookup returns CDR1 MNHNS and CDR2 SASEGT. The CDR3 contains 14 residues. V dropped 5 bases and J dropped 4; count of bases not matched to a gene: 5. The chain's CDR3 is CASSSLDRNQPQHF. CDR3 nucleotides: TGTGCCAGCAGTTCCTTGGACAGGAATCAGCCCCAGCATTTT.

The rearrangement joins TRBV5-1 to TRBJ2-3, with D tentatively TRBD2 (6 bases). Germline-derived CDR1 and CDR2 are SGHRS and YFSETQ. Trimming shortened V by 4 bases and J by 0 bases, and 12 bases separated the two germline ends. The CDR3 runs 15 residues. CDR3 protein: CASSPLAFSTDTQYF. The CDR3 DNA follows: TGCGCCAGCAGCCCGCTAGCGTTCAGCACAGATACGCAGTATTTT.

V usage is TRBV29-1 and J usage is TRBJ2-5; 10 nucleotides align to TRBD2. The trim removed 6 bases at V and 2 bases at J, leaving 3 bases unmatched. Looked up from germline, CDR1 is SQVTM and CDR2 is ANQGSEA. The length of the CDR3 is 13 residues. This CDR3 reads CSVLGLAQETQYF. The CDR3 nucleotides are TGCAGCGTGCTGGGACTAGCGCAAGAGACCCAGTACTTC. Complete variable domain (other parts from reference TRBV29-1 and TRBJ2-5): SAVISQKPSRDICQRGTSLTIQCQVDSQVTMMFWYRQQPGQSLTLIATANQGSEATYESGFVIDKFPISRPNLTFSTLTVSNMSPEDSSIYLCSVLGLAQETQYFGPGTRLLVL.

This clonotype was seen more than once but under ten times. V and J are TRBV10-3 and TRBJ2-3; TRBD2 might be the D (5 bases). The V gene lost 9 bases and the J gene lost 1 base, with 11 bases spanning the gap. CDR1 and CDR2 (germline): ENHRY, SYGVKD. The CDR3 runs 13 residues. CDR3 in DNA: TGTGCCATTGGAGGAGCTGGCACAGATACGCAGTATTTT. This sequence encodes CAIGGAGTDTQYF.

The sample holds a few counts of this clonotype. The CDR3 here is CASSQELGGEQFF. The CDR3 nucleotides read TGTGCCAGCAGCCAAGAATTGGGGGGTGAGCAGTTCTTC. This chain joins TRBV14 and TRBJ2-1, with D possibly TRBD2 on 6 matching bases. The CDR3 extends over 13 amino acids. From germline, CDR1 is SGHDN and CDR2 FVKESK. V was cut by 0 bases and J by 9 bases, with 9 bases left in between.

The rearrangement uses TRBV12-3 or TRBV12-4 and TRBJ1-5; maybe TRBD1 (5 bases). This CDR3 spans 11 amino acids. V was trimmed by 2 bases and J by 10 bases, leaving 6 bases between them. The CDR3 DNA sequence: TGTGCCAGCAGTTTAACAGGCCCCCAGCATTTT. Residues: CASSLTGPQHF.

This clonotype came up many times. This chain connects TRBV7-2 to TRBJ2-3; TRBD2 matches 7 bases. V was clipped by 6 bases and J by 1 base; unmatched bases: 13. CDR3 length: 17 amino acids. Germline values: CDR1 SGHTA, CDR2 FQGNSA. This chain's CDR3 is CASSLLGGRGGTDTQYF. The DNA of the CDR3 is TGTGCCAGCAGTCTTCTTGGTGGGAGGGGAGGCACAGATACGCAGTATTTT.

In regard to this clonotype: A much larger clone differs by one base, so this may be a read error. This chain connects TRBV6-2 or TRBV6-3 to TRBJ1-1; TRBD1 is a possible D gene (6 bases). The ends were cut back, 7 bases at V and 5 bases at J, with 20 bases in the middle. Germline loops: CDR1 MNHEY, CDR2 SVGEGT. The length of the CDR3 is 15 residues. CDR3 DNA: TGTGCCAGCACCCTCGTTGACAGGATGTTAACTGAAGCTTTCTTT. This encodes CASTLVDRMLTEAFF.

This clonotype has only a few counts. The chain recombines TRBV7-4 with TRBJ2-6, with D perhaps matching TRBD1 (5 bases). Trimming took off 2 bases at V and 0 bases at J, with 11 bases between the two ends. The CDR3 sequence is 17 residues long. Germline V gene lookup returns CDR1 SGHVT and CDR2 SQSDAQ. The DNA for the CDR3 is TGTGCCAGCAGCTTATCAACAGGCTTCTCTGGGGCCAACGTCCTGACTTTC. As protein: CASSLSTGFSGANVLTF.